In this sample, the clone carrying this T cell receptor (beta chain) turned up many times. Using unique molecular identifiers, the investigators prepared the TCRbeta library. One entry per CDR3 protein results from TCRdb running MiXCR on the PCR reads. The profile shows a few hundred thousand distinct CDR3 sequences, 10% of them singletons. The sample belongs to a study of T-cell reconstitution after alpha-beta-depleted transplantation in children. The input for sequencing was PBMCs from the stem cell graft donor, taken from the stem cell graft. This sequence originates from a human donor who donated a stem cell graft to a child with acute lymphoblastic leukemia.

CDR3 DNA sequence: TGCGCCAGCAGCCAACAAGCCGGGACAGGGACCTACAATGAGCAGTTCTTC. This sequence encodes CASSQQAGTGTYNEQFF. This chain links TRBV4-3 with TRBJ2-1; 9 nucleotides align to TRBD1. V was clipped by 2 bases and J by 2 bases; unmatched bases: 7. Per germline, CDR1 LGHNA and CDR2 YSLEER. The CDR3 is made up of 17 amino acids.